This T cell receptor beta chain was captured in a study of blood T cells in healthy people across ages (dated by TCRdb to the mid-2010s). For context, the study as a whole: In model experiments, roughly one uniquely barcoded TCR beta cDNA molecule per two T cells was captured by template switching. Using deep sequencing normalized with unique cDNA molecular identifiers, the study measured how TCR beta repertoire diversity changes with age. Donors were grouped into four age groups: young (average 16 years), middle-aged (less than 40), aged (roughly 67) and long-lived (approximately 75). Using the same blood draw, the study looked at two additional independent replicas of 1 million unique cDNA reads for two donors, one aged 18 to 30 and the other aged 80 or older. To avoid experimental bias, donors of different ages were randomly spread across the sequencing lanes. What the research found in general, with its limitations: As age increased, observed TCR beta diversity per million T cells dropped in a roughly linear way, and a significant reduction was already evident by age approximately 40. Bulk unsorted PBMC profiling prevented conclusive comparison of naive and antigen-experienced compartments. There was a strong correlation between observed TCR beta diversity and the percentage of naive T cells measured by flow cytometry. Because the CMV infection status of the donors was unknown, age-related changes in expanded clonotypes may potentially have been confounded. Estimates of total diversity based on one million sequenced T cells were considered lower bounds and underestimates. Compared with the aged group, more naive CD4+ T cells, fewer expanded clones and increased TCR diversity were shown by the long-lived group, suggesting age selection.

Donors were about 36 systemically healthy Caucasian individuals from Russia aged roughly 6 to 95 years. Each donor gave about 9.8 milliliters of peripheral blood, drawn into EDTA-treated Vacutainer tubes. Ficoll-Paque density-gradient centrifugation was used to isolate PBMCs, with at least 6.5 million per sample. Trizol reagent was used to extract total RNA from the PBMCs, yielding at least 5 micrograms per sample. Naive CD45RAhigh/CD27high T cell percentages were measured by flow cytometry on a PBMC aliquot from every donor. The germline ends are 12 bases apart after V is trimmed by 0 bases and J by 6 bases. Sequences MGHRA (CDR1) and YSYEKL (CDR2) are obtained from the germline V gene. Measured from the cysteine to the phenylalanine, the CDR3 is 14 residues long. Only the CDR3 DNA is retained, 42 bases long and in frame from the first base. The library was built by means of 5' RACE. The sequencing machine was an Illumina HiSeq 2500. A second PCR of roughly 7 to 11 cycles was performed with a sample-barcoded 5' primer and a J-beta primer mix. Each TCR beta cDNA molecule received a unique molecular identifier from a template-switch 5' adaptor carrying 12 random nucleotides. At least 2.5 million CDR3-containing paired-end reads were obtained from each sample. First-strand cDNA synthesis was performed from all RNA using the Mint cDNA synthesis kit, with priming by a TRBC-specific oligonucleotide. All cDNA was treated with uracil-DNA glycosylase and then went through a first 18-cycle PCR with the universal primers M1SS and BC2_uni_R. Per the original workflow: Each sample was normalized by randomly selecting 1 million high-quality reads, each carrying a distinct molecular identifier. Reads with shared molecular identifiers were discarded instead of being binned into consensus sequences. MiTCR, with a Q25 quality threshold and the strictest error-elimination algorithm, was used for CDR3 identification, clonotype clustering and error correction. A nonparametric unseen species model with Euler transformation was used to estimate lower-bound total TCR beta diversity. Starting from the raw public reads, TCRdb applied fastp trimming at Q25, assembled clones with MiXCR and retained in-frame beta chains. All rows with the same CDR3 protein become a single entry with the most common DNA and genes. The V and J calls come from TCRdb's annotation, not from the publication. Recorded for this sample are hundreds of thousands of distinct CDR3 sequences; roughly 58% of them occurred a single time. Jointly, the top ten make up 30% to 40% of the sample.

This clonotype was found a few times. No cognate antigen has been identified for it. Base qualities are missing; no much larger clone stands one base away. Sequenced: blood. This TCR came from a man aged 55 to 70 in good health. The V and J genes are TRBV4-1 and TRBJ2-7; a confident D gene designation cannot be given. The sequenced DNA is TGCGCCAGCAGCCAAGATCGGGCCCCTCTCGAGCAGTACTTC. It is translated as CASSQDRAPLEQYF.